Shown below are 25 T cell receptor beta chains from a single sample sequenced in a study of blood T cell repertoires in COVID-19. Measured with immunoSEQ multiplex PCR; TCRdb has only the in-frame clones, and not every one. The sample has roughly 70,000 clones, about nine tenths seen once; the top ten hold 29%. The sequencing sample was made of peripheral blood. These receptors were obtained from a woman of 80 years or more with active or convalescent COVID-19.

The J gene is TRBJ1-6, the V gene TRBV30, with 9 bases lining up with TRBD1. After removal of 5 bases from V and 10 bases from J, the junction contained 9 bases not matched to a gene. Germline V gene data show CDR1 as GTSNPN and CDR2 as SVGIG (reference sequence). The CDR3 spans 14 residues. CDR3 region: CAWHPGTGNSPLHF. Written as DNA, the CDR3 is TGTGCCTGGCACCCCGGGACAGGGAACTCACCCCTCCACTTT. Using reference TRBV30 and TRBJ1-6 for the parts outside the CDR3, the full variable domain is SQTIHQWPATLVQPVGSPLSLECTVEGTSNPNLYWYRQAAGRGLQLLFYSVGIGQISSEVPQNLSASRPQDRQFILSSKKLLLSDSGFYLCAWHPGTGNSPLHFGNGTRLTVT.

This clone was seen more than once but under ten times. This sequence joins TRBV6-6 and TRBJ1-2; D might be TRBD1 (6 bases). CDR1 and CDR2 from the germline V gene are MNHNY and SVGAGI (reference sequence). The CDR3 has 13 amino acids. Trimming removed 4 bases from V and 6 bases from J, with 12 bases in between. The CDR3 DNA is TGTGCCAGCAGTTTCGGGGGGCAGGATGGCTACACCTTC. Translated: CASSFGGQDGYTF.

This chain links TRBV5-1 with TRBJ1-1, with D maybe TRBD1 (6 bases). This CDR3 contains 13 residues. Germline V gives CDR1 SGHRS, CDR2 YFSETQ. Trimming removed 4 bases from V and 1 base from J, with 8 bases in between. CDR3 amino acids: CASSRQENTEAFF. Here the CDR3 DNA reads TGCGCCAGCAGCCGACAGGAGAACACTGAAGCTTTCTTT.

As for this clone: Germline and junction disagree at one end, which may indicate a read error. The chain uses TRBV20-1 and TRBJ2-3; weak D call: TRBD2 (5 bases). The germline V gene encodes CDR1 DFQATT and CDR2 SNEGSKA (reference sequence). The CDR3 totals 13 residues. CDR3 bases: TGCAGTGCTAGTATGTCTAGCAGAGATACGCAGTATTTT. Translation: CSASMSSRDTQYF.

The chain joins TRBV6-2 or TRBV6-3 to TRBJ2-1; 13 nucleotides align to TRBD2. This CDR3 region has 16 residues. V trimming: 4 bases; J trimming: 8 bases; junction bases outside the gene matches: 8. Germline CDR1 is MNHEY and CDR2 is SVGEGT. The chain's CDR3 is CASSFTSGGASDEQFF. In DNA form, the CDR3 reads TGTGCCAGCAGTTTCACTAGCGGGGGGGCTAGCGATGAGCAGTTCTTC.

The chain combines TRBV3-1 (or the pseudogene TRBV3-2) with TRBJ2-7; D not resolved. CDR1 is LGHDT, CDR2 YNNKEL, per germline (reference sequence). The CDR3 contains 15 residues. V dropped 4 bases and J dropped 1 base, with 14 bases sitting between them. CDR3 amino acids: CASSRTALTSYEQYF. The CDR3 coding sequence is TGTGCCAGCAGCCGAACAGCCTTAACATCCTACGAGCAGTACTTC.

The CDR3 is CASIPHRAPNYGYTF. CDR3 coding DNA: TGTGCCAGCATTCCCCACAGGGCACCTAACTATGGCTACACCTTC. The V call is TRBV28, the J call TRBJ1-2, with D possibly being TRBD1 (6 bases). Germline V gene sequence: CDR1 MDHEN, CDR2 SYDVKM. This CDR3 region has 15 residues. V was shortened by 7 bases and J by 0 bases, with 15 bases between the two germline ends.

This clone was seen only a few times. The chain couples TRBV10-3 to TRBJ2-7; no reliable D call. Trimming removed 4 bases from V and 3 bases from J, with 16 bases in between. Looked up from germline, CDR1 is ENHRY and CDR2 is SYGVKD. CDR3 length equals 15 residues. The CDR3 protein is CAISAILGRHYEQYF. The DNA of the CDR3 is TGTGCCATCAGTGCCATTTTGGGCAGACACTACGAGCAGTACTTC.

V and J are TRBV7-8 and TRBJ2-3; TRBD1 matches at 12 bases. The CDR3 length is 20 residues. V gave up 2 bases and J gave up 2 bases; unmatched junction bases: 14. The germline V gene has CDR1 SGHVS and CDR2 FQNEAQ. The CDR3 DNA follows: TGTGCCAGCAGCTTACCGGGACAGGGGGCGCGGAAGGGGTACACAGATACGCAGTATTTT. Translation: CASSLPGQGARKGYTDTQYF.

This sequence joins TRBV9 and TRBJ2-2; D might be TRBD1 (5 bases). CDR1 is SGDLS and CDR2 is YYNGEE in the germline V gene. V shed 3 bases and J shed 7 bases, with 10 bases lying between them. The CDR3 sequence is 13 residues long. As DNA, the CDR3 is TGTGCCAGCAGCGAGGGGCCGGTCGGGGAGCTGTTTTTT. Translation: CASSEGPVGELFF.

The chain is built from TRBV28 and TRBJ1-1, with D maybe TRBD1 (5 bases). CDR3 size: 15 residues. V lost 8 bases and J lost 5, with 21 bases in between. Germline lookup yields CDR1 MDHEN and CDR2 SYDVKM. As DNA, the CDR3 is TGTGCCAGCGGCATAAGACTAGGCAGGGAGACTGAAGCTTTCTTT. It translates to CASGIRLGRETEAFF.

The V and J genes are TRBV3-1 (or the pseudogene TRBV3-2) and TRBJ1-1, with D possibly TRBD1 on 6 matching bases. The CDR3 sequence is 13 residues long. With 5 bases removed from V and 1 base from J, the gap between germline ends came to 8 bases. The germline CDR1 and CDR2 sequences are LGHDT and YNNKEL (reference sequence). CDR3 sequence reads: CASSWTENTEAFF. CDR3 nucleotide sequence: TGTGCCAGCAGCTGGACAGAGAACACTGAAGCTTTCTTT.

The chain employs TRBV9 and TRBJ2-1; 10 nucleotides align to TRBD2. CDR3 length equals 17 residues. Trimming cost V 0 bases and J 4 bases; bases outside gene matches: 7. CDR1 is SGDLS and CDR2 is YYNGEE in the germline V gene. CDR3 coding DNA: TGTGCCAGCAGCGTAGACCCTAGCGGGGGAGATTACAATGAGCAGTTCTTC. This encodes CASSVDPSGGDYNEQFF.

This chain uses TRBV11-2 with TRBJ2-7; D is possibly TRBD2 (5 bases). This CDR3 region has 15 residues. The V and J ends lost 1 base and 2 bases respectively, with 12 bases between them. The germline V gene encodes CDR1 SGHAT and CDR2 FQNNGV. The CDR3 loop is CASSLVLTRPYEQYF. For the CDR3, the DNA is TGTGCCAGCAGCTTAGTGTTAACTAGGCCCTACGAGCAGTACTTC.

In this sample, this clone turned up once. The gene calls are TRBV3-1 (or the pseudogene TRBV3-2) and TRBJ1-5, with D unclear. Trimming pared 4 bases from V and 0 bases from J, leaving 13 bases between. Germline CDR1 and CDR2: LGHDT and YNNKEL (reference sequence). The CDR3 has 16 amino acids. CDR3 protein: CASSPKPLYSNQPQHF. The CDR3 DNA sequence: TGTGCCAGCAGCCCCAAGCCGCTCTATAGCAATCAGCCCCAGCATTTT.

The chain uses TRBV7-2 and TRBJ2-2; D call uncertain. Trimming shortened V by 1 base and J by 8 bases, and 14 bases separated the two germline ends. CDR1 is SGHTA and CDR2 is FQGNSA in the germline V gene. There are 15 residues in the CDR3. The CDR3 here is CASSLVSYAVGELFF. In DNA, the CDR3 is TGTGCCAGCAGCTTAGTCTCGTACGCGGTGGGGGAGCTGTTTTTT.

CDR3 bases: TGTGCCAGCAGCCCACGGAGGGCTGAAAAACTGTTTTTT. Its protein product is CASSPRRAEKLFF. The V and J genes are TRBV3-1 (or the pseudogene TRBV3-2) and TRBJ1-4; D call uncertain. Deletions cut 4 bases from V and 7 bases from J, with 10 bases between. There are 13 residues in the CDR3. CDR1 LGHDT and CDR2 YNNKEL come from the germline V gene (reference sequence).

In its sample, this clone was seen a few times. The CDR3 spells CASSYSPGAGVYNEQFF. The CDR3 DNA is TGTGCCAGCAGTTATTCTCCTGGAGCGGGGGTCTACAATGAGCAGTTCTTC. The chain links TRBV6-2 or TRBV6-3 to TRBJ2-1; TRBD2 matches 8 bases. The trim removed 3 bases at V and 3 bases at J, leaving 10 bases unmatched. The CDR3 spans 17 residues. CDR1 and CDR2 (germline): MNHEY, SVGEGT.

The chain employs TRBV27 and TRBJ2-5; a weak D match, TRBD2 (6 bases). The germline V gene has CDR1 MNHEY and CDR2 SMNVEV (reference sequence). The CDR3 extends over 17 amino acids. V was trimmed by 6 bases and J by 0 bases, leaving 20 bases between them. DNA of the CDR3: TGTGCCAGCAGCCAGGGTTGGGGGAAGCGGGACCAAGAGACCCAGTACTTC. Its protein product is CASSQGWGKRDQETQYF.

V gene TRBV5-1 combines with J gene TRBJ2-7; no definite D call. CDR1 is SGHRS, CDR2 YFSETQ, per germline. V lost 5 bases, J lost 3 bases, and 9 bases lay in between. This CDR3 has 12 amino acids. The CDR3 loop reads CASSSNGYEQYF. CDR3 nucleotide sequence: TGCGCCAGCAGTTCGAACGGCTACGAGCAGTACTTC.

This chain connects TRBV5-6 to TRBJ2-6; no reliable D call. The CDR3 has 18 residues. Trimming took 1 base from V and 0 from J, leaving 14 bases between them. Germline V CDR1 and CDR2: SGHDT, YYEEEE. The CDR3 coding sequence is TGTGCCAGCAGCTTGTATCAGATCAATCCCTCTGGGGCCAACGTCCTGACTTTC. The encoded protein is CASSLYQINPSGANVLTF.

The V call is TRBV5-4, the J call TRBJ1-6; 9 bases align to TRBD1. J was trimmed by 7 bases and V by 3 bases; bases with no gene match: 8. This CDR3 is 16 amino acids long. In germline, CDR1 is SGHNT, CDR2 YYREEE (reference sequence). CDR3 sequence reads: CASSSSSGTGNSPLHF. For the CDR3, the DNA is TGTGCCAGCAGCTCCTCCTCCGGGACAGGGAATTCACCCCTCCACTTT.

This clone appeared a few times. The chain combines TRBV5-4 with TRBJ1-6; D gene ambiguous. Germline V gene sequence: CDR1 SGHNT, CDR2 YYREEE (reference sequence). V was trimmed by 2 bases and J by 8 bases, leaving 14 bases between them. CDR3 length: 15 amino acids. Written as DNA, the CDR3 is TGTGCCAGCAGCTTTAAAACGGGCGGGGATTCACCCCTCCACTTT. This encodes CASSFKTGGDSPLHF.

The chain has TRBV28 and TRBJ1-5; D is undetermined. The CDR3 has 14 residues. V was shortened by 5 bases and J by 0 bases, with 8 bases between the two germline ends. Germline lookup yields CDR1 MDHEN and CDR2 SYDVKM. The CDR3 bases are TGTGCCAGCAGTCTCGGGGTTAGCAATCAGCCCCAGCATTTT. This gives the protein CASSLGVSNQPQHF.

This chain connects TRBV4-3 to TRBJ2-1, with a tentative D call TRBD2 (5 bases). The CDR3 sequence is 15 residues long. V lost 1 base, J lost 0 bases, and 7 bases lay in between. CDR1 and CDR2 (germline): LGHNA, YSLEER. The CDR3 DNA reads as TGCGCCAGCAGCCAAGCGGGGTTCTCCTACAATGAGCAGTTCTTC. It codes for CASSQAGFSYNEQFF.